This T cell receptor beta chain was captured by sequencing in a study of response to subunit inactivated influenza vaccine. From germline, CDR1 is MDHEN and CDR2 SYDVKM. The V end lost 3 bases, the J end lost 0 bases, and 19 bases lay between the germline ends. CDR3 length: 18 amino acids. TCRdb called the RT-PCR reads again in MiXCR, with one record for every CDR3 protein. The data contain roughly 620,000 distinct CDR3 sequences, about 11% of them singletons. These data are also associated with another study on T cells expressing NK-cell markers. That study reports: 5'RACE template switching built TCR beta cDNA with unique molecular identifiers. In 5 to 7 donors, dominant CD3+CD56+NKG2C+ clones formed about 1.0-7.0% of CD8+ cells.

The starting material was PBMCs from blood, obtained on the day of vaccination. The J gene is TRBJ2-3, the V gene TRBV28; D unclear. The clonotype originates from a man over 45 who received an inactivated influenza vaccine. This CDR3 is CASSFPPRLPGSTDTQYF. DNA of the CDR3: TGTGCCAGCAGTTTCCCCCCTCGGCTTCCTGGCAGCACAGATACGCAGTATTTT. Supplemented by reference TRBV28 and TRBJ2-3, the full variable domain reads DVKVTQSSRYLVKRTGEKVFLECVQDMDHENMFWYRQDPGLGLRLIYFSYDVKMKEKGDIPEGYSVSREKKERFSLILESASTNQTSMYLCASSFPPRLPGSTDTQYFGPGTRLTVL.